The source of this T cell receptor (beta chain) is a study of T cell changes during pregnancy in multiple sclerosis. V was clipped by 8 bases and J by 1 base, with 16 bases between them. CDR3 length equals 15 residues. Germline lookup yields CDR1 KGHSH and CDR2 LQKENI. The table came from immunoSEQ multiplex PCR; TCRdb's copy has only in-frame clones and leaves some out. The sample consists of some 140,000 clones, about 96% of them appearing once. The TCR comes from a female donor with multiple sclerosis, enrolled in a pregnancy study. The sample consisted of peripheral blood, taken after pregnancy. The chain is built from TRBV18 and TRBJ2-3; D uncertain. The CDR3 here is CASLRRDIRTDTQYF. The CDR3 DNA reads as TGTGCCAGCCTTCGGCGTGACATACGCACAGATACGCAGTATTTT.